This TCR beta chain derives from a study of T cell responses to AZD1222 COVID-19 vaccine. Study-level results: Increases in Spike-specific TCR breadth and depth were seen after two AZD1222 doses. Just a handful of AZD1222 recipients tested seropositive at baseline. Donors were chiefly white British, with a greater number of females, and clonal diversity was perhaps underestimated.

Libraries were prepared by immunoSEQ multiplex PCR; TCRdb keeps only in-frame clonotypes and omits some of them. The sample has about 150,000 clones; 92% are singletons. About this clone: Its specificity is unknown.

CDR1 is MNHEY and CDR2 is SMNVEV in the germline V gene (reference sequence). The length of the CDR3 is 16 residues. V was pared by 4 bases and J by 6 bases, with 16 bases between. Here the sequenced sample was peripheral blood, taken 28 days after the second AZD1222 dose. This TCR came from an adult who received the AZD1222 COVID-19 vaccine. This chain uses TRBV27 with TRBJ1-6; D may be TRBD1 (6 bases). The CDR3 region is CASSSPSRTANSPLHF. The CDR3 bases are TGTGCCAGCAGTTCTCCGTCCCGGACAGCTAATTCACCCCTCCACTTT.